This T cell receptor (beta chain) comes out of a study of T cells in Graves' hyperthyroidism and ophthalmopathy. To note about this clonotype: Its antigen is not identified.

Amplified regions were TCR beta CDR3 sequences from RNA transcripts. A first-round RT-PCR of the TCR CDR3 used the HTBI primer set. TCRdb re-called the multiplex PCR reads with MiXCR, one entry per CDR3 protein. The table records about 640,000 distinct CDR3 sequences, more than 20% of them present only once. Study observations and caveats: Most expanded thyroid clonotypes above 0.001 recurred in blood. The model's output predicted ophthalmopathy at a median of roughly 6.9 months prior to onset.

Uncontrolled infection, other autoimmune disease, pregnancy or lactation excluded patients. This sample holds PBMCs from roughly 10 ml fresh peripheral blood. The CDR3 consists of 13 residues. Germline assignment: CDR1 SGHTA and CDR2 FQGNSA. The germline V and J ends were trimmed by 2 bases and 6 bases, with 11 bases remaining between them. The sample comprised blood. This sequence joins TRBV7-2 and TRBJ2-7; tentatively, D is TRBD1 or TRBD2 (5 bases each). This TCR derives from a man aged 25-45 years with Graves' ophthalmopathy. Here the CDR3 reads CASSLQSGLEQYF. Written as DNA, the CDR3 is TGTGCCAGCAGCTTACAATCGGGGCTCGAGCAGTACTTC.